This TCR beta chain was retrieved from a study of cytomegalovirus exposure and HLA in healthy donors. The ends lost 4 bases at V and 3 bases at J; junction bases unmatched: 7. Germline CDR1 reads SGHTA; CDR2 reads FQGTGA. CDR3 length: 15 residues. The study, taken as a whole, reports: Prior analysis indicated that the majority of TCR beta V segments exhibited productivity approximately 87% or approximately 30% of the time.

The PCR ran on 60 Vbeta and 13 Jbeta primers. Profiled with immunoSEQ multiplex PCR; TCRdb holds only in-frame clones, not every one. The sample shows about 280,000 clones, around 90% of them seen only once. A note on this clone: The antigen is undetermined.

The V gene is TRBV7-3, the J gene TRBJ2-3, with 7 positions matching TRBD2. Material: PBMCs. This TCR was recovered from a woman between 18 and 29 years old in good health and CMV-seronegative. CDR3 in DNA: TGTGCCAGCAGCTCCACGGGACTACCAACAGATACGCAGTATTTT. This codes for CASSSTGLPTDTQYF.